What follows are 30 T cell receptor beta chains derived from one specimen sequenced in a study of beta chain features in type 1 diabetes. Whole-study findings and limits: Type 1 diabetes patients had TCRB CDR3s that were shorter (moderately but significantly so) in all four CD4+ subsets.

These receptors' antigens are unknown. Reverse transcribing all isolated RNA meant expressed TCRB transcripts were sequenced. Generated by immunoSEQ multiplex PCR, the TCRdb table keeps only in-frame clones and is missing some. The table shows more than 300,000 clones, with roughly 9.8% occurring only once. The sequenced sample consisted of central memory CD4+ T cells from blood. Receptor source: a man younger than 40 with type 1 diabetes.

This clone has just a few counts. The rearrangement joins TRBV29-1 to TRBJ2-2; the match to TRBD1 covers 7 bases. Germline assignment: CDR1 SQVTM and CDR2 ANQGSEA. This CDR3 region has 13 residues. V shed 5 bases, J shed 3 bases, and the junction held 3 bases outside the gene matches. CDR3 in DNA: TGCAGCGTTTTGACAGGGTACACCGGGGAGCTGTTTTTT. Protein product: CSVLTGYTGELFF.

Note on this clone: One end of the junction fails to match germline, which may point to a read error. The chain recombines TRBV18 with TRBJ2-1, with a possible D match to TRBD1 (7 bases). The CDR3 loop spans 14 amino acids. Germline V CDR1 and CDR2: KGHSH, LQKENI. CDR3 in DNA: TGTGCCAGCTCACCACCTTACGACAGGGAGGAATTTGTCTTC. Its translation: CASSPPYDREEFVF.

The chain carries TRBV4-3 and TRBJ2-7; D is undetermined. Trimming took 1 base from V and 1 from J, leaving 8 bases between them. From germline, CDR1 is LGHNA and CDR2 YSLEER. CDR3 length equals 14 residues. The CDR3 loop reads CASSQVLESYEQYF. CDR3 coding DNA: TGCGCCAGCAGCCAAGTTCTTGAATCCTACGAGCAGTACTTC.

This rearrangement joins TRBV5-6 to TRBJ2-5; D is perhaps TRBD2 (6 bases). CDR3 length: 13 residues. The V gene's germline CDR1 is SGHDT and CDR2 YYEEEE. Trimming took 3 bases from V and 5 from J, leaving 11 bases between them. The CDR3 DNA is TGTGCCAGCAGCTCCCCCCGGGGGGAGACCCAGTACTTC. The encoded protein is CASSSPRGETQYF. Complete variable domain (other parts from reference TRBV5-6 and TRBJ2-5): DAGVTQSPTHLIKTRGQQVTLRCSPKSGHDTVSWYQQALGQGPQFIFQYYEEEERQRGNFPDRFSGHQFPNYSSELNVNALLLGDSALYLCASSSPRGETQYFGPGTRLLVL.

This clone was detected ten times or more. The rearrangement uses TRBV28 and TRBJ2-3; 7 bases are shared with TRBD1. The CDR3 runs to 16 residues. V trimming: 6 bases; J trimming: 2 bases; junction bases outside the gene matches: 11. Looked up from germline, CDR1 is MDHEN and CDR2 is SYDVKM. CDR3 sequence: CASSRTGSVNTDTQYF. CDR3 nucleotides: TGTGCCAGCAGCCGGACAGGTTCAGTCAACACAGATACGCAGTATTTT.

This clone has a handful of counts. The CDR3 sequence is CASSSGRYNEQFF. CDR3 coding DNA: TGTGCCAGCAGCTCGGGACGGTACAATGAGCAGTTCTTC. This chain connects TRBV5-4 to TRBJ2-1; D could derive from TRBD1 or TRBD2 (5 bases each). CDR3 length: 13 residues. V lost 3 bases to trimming and J lost 4 bases, with 8 bases between them. Germline CDR1 is SGHNT and CDR2 is YYREEE (reference sequence).

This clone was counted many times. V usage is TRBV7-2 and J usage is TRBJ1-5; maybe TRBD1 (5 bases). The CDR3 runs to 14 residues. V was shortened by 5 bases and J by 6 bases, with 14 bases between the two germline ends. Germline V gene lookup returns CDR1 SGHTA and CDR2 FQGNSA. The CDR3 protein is CASSTSGPSQPQHF. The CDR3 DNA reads TGTGCCAGCAGCACCTCAGGGCCTTCTCAGCCCCAGCATTTT.

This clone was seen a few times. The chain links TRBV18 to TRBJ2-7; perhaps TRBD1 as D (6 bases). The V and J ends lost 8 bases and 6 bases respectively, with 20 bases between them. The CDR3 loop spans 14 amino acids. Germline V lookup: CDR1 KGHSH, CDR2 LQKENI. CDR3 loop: CASRKQGRETEQYF. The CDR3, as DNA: TGTGCCAGCCGGAAACAGGGCAGGGAAACCGAGCAGTACTTC.

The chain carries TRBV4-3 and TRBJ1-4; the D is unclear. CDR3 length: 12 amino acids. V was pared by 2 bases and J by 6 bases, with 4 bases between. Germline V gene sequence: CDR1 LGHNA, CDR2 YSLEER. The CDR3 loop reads CASSQPYEKLFF. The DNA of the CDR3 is TGCGCCAGCAGCCAACCATATGAAAAACTGTTTTTT.

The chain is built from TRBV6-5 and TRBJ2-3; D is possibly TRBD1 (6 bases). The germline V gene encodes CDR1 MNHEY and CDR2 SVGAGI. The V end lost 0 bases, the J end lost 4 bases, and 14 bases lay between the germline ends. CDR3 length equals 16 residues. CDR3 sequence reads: CASSYSMVSGADTQYF. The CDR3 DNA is TGTGCCAGCAGTTACTCGATGGTTTCAGGGGCAGATACGCAGTATTTT.

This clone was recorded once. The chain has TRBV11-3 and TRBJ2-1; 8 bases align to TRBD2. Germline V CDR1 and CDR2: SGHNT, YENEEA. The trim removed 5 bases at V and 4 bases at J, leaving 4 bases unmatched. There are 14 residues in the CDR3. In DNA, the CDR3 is TGTGCCAGCAGCATTGCTAGCGGGTACAATGAGCAGTTCTTC. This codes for CASSIASGYNEQFF.

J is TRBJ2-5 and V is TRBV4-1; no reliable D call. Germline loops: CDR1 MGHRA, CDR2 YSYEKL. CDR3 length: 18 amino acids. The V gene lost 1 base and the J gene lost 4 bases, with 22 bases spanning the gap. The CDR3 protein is CASSQVFPGLSPVETQYF. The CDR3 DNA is TGCGCCAGCAGCCAAGTTTTTCCAGGTTTAAGCCCTGTAGAGACCCAGTACTTC.

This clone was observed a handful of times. CDR3 loop: CASSFLPPRGGEQYF. The CDR3 nucleotides are TGTGCCAGCAGCTTTCTACCCCCGAGGGGTGGGGAGCAGTACTTC. This rearrangement joins TRBV7-2 to TRBJ2-7; the D call may be TRBD1 or TRBD2 (5 bases each). Trimming left V 3 bases short and J 7 bases short, with 19 bases between. Germline V gives CDR1 SGHTA, CDR2 FQGNSA. The length of the CDR3 is 15 residues.

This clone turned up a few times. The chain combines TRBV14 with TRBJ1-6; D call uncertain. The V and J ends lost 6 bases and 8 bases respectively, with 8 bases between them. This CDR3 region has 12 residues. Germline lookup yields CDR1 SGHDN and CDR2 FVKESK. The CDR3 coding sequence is TGTGCCAGCAGTCGGGTCTATTCACCCCTCCACTTT. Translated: CASSRVYSPLHF.

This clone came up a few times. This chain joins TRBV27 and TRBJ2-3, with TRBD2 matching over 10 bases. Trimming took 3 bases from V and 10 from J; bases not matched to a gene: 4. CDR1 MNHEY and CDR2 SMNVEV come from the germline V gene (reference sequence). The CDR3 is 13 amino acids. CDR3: CASSFSSGSSQYF. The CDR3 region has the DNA TGTGCCAGCAGTTTTTCTAGCGGGAGCTCGCAGTATTTT.

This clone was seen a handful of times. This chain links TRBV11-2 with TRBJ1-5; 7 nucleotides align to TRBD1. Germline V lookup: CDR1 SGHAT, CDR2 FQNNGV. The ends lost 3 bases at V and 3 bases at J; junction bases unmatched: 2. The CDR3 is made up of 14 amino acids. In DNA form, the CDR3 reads TGTGCCAGCAGCTTGACAGGGCCCAATCAGCCCCAGCATTTT. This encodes CASSLTGPNQPQHF.

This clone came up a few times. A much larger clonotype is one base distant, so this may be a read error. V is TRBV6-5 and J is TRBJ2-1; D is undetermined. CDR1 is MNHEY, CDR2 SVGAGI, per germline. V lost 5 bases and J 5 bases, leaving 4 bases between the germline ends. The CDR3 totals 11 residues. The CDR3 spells CASSRNNEQFF. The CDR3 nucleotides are TGTGCCAGCAGTCGAAACAATGAGCAGTTCTTC.

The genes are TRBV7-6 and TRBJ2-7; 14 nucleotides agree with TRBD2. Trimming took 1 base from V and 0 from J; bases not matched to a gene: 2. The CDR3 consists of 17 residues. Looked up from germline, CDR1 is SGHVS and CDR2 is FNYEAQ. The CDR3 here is CASSLVGTSGSSYEQYF. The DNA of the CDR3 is TGTGCCAGCAGCTTAGTTGGGACTAGCGGGAGCTCCTACGAGCAGTACTTC.

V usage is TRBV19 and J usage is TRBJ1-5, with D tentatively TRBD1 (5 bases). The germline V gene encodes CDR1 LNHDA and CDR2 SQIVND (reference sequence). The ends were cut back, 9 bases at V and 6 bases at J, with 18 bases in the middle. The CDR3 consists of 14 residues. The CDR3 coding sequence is TGTGCCAGCGGCAACGGACAAAAAATTCAGCCCCAGCATTTT. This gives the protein CASGNGQKIQPQHF.

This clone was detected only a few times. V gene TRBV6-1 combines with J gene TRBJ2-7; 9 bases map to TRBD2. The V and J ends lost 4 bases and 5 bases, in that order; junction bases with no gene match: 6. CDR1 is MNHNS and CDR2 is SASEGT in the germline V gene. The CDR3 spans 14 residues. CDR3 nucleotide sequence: TGTGCCAGCAGTGTGTTAGCGGGAGACCACGAGCAGTACTTC. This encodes CASSVLAGDHEQYF.

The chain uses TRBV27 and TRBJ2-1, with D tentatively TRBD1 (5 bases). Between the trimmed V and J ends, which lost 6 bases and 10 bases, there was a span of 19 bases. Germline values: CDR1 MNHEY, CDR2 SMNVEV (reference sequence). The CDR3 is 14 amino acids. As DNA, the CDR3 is TGTGCCAGCAGACCCAACACAGGTATACGGGAGCAGTTCTTC. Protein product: CASRPNTGIREQFF.

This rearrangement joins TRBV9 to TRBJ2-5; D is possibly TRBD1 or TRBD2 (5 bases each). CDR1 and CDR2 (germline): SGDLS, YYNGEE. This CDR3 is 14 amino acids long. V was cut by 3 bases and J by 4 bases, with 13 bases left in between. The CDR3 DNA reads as TGTGCCAGCAGCGCCCGGTCCGGGACAGAGACCCAGTACTTC. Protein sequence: CASSARSGTETQYF.

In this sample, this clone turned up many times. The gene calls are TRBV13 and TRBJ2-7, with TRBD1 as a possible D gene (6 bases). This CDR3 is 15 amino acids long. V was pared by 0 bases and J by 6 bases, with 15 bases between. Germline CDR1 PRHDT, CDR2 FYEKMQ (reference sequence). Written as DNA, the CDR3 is TGTGCCAGCAGCTTAGGGGACAGAGCCGTCTCCGAGCAGTACTTC. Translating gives CASSLGDRAVSEQYF.

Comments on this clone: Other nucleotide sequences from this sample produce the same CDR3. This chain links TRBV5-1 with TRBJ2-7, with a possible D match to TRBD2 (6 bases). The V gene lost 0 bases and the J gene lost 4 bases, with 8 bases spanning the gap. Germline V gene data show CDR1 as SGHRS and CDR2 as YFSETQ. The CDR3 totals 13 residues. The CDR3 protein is CASSLALAYEQYF. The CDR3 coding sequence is TGCGCCAGCAGCTTGGCCCTAGCGTACGAGCAGTACTTC. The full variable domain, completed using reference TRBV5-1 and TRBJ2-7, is KAGVTQTPRYLIKTRGQQVTLSCSPISGHRSVSWYQQTPGQGLQFLFEYFSETQRNKGNFPGRFSGRQFSNSRSEMNVSTLELGDSALYLCASSLALAYEQYFGPGTRLTVT.

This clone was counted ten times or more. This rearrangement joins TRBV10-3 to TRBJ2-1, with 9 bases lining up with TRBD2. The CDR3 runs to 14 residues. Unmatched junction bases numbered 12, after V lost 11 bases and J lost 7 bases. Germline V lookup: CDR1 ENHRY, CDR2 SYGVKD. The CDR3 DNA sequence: TGTGCCTCATCTAATAGCGGGAGCGAGAATGAGCAGTTCTTC. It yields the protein CASSNSGSENEQFF.

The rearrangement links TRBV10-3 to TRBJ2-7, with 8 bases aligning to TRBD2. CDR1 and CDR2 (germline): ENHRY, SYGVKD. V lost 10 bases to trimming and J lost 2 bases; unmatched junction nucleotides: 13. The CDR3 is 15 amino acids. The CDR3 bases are TGTGCCAGCACCCCTCCAGCGGGAGCACCCTACGAGCAGTACTTC. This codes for CASTPPAGAPYEQYF.

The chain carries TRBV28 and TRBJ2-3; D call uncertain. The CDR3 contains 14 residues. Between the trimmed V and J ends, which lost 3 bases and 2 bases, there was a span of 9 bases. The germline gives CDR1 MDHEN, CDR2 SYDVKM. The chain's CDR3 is CASSLRGITDTQYF. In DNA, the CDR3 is TGTGCCAGCAGTTTGCGCGGAATCACAGATACGCAGTATTTT.

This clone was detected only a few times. The CDR3 nucleotides are TGTGCCAGCAGCTCAGGACTAGCGGAAACGAACACCGGGGAGCTGTTTTTT. This codes for CASSSGLAETNTGELFF. V and J are TRBV5-4 and TRBJ2-2; TRBD2 matches 10 bases. Trimming cost V 3 bases and J 0 bases; bases outside gene matches: 5. CDR1 SGHNT and CDR2 YYREEE come from the germline V gene (reference sequence). CDR3 length: 17 amino acids.

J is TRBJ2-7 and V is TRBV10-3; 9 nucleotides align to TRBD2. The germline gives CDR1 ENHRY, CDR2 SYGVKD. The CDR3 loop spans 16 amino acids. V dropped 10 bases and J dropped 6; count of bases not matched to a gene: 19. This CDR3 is CASSRRSIAGVSEQYF. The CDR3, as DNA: TGTGCCAGCAGCCGTCGTTCCATAGCGGGAGTATCCGAGCAGTACTTC.

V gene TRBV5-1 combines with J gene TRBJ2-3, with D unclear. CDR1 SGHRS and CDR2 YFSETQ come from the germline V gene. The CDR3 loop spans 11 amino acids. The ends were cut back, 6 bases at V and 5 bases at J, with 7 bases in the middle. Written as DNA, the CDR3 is TGCGCCAGCATGGAGCAAGATACGCAGTATTTT. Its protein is CASMEQDTQYF.